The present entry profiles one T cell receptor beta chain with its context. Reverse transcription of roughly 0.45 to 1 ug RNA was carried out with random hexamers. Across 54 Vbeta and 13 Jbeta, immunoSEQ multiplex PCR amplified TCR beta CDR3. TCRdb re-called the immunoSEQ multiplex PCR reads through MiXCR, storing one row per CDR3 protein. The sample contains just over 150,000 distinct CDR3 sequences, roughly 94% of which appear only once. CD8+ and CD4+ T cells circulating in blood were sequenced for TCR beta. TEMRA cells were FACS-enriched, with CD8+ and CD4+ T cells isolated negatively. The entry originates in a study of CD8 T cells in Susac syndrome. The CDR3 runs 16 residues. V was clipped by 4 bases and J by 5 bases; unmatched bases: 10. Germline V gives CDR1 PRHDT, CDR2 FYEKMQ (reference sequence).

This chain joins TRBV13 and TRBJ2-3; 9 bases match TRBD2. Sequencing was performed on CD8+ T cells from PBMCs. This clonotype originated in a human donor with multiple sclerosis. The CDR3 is CASSSSRGGGEDTQYF. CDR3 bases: TGTGCCAGCAGCTCCTCCCGGGGCGGGGGGGAAGATACGCAGTATTTT.